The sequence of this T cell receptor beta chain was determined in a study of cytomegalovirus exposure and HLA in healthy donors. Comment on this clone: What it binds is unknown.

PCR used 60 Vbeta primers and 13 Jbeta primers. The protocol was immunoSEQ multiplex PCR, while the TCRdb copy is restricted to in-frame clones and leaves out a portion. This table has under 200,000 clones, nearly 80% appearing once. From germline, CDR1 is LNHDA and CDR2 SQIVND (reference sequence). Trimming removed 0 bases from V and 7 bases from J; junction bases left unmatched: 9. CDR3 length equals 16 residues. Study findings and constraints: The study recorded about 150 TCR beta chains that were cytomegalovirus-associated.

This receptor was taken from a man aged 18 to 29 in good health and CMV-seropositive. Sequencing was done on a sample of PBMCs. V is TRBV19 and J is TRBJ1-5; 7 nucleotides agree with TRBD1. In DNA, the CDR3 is TGTGCCAGTAGTATAGACCCAGGACAGGTTTGGCAGCCCCAGCATTTT. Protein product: CASSIDPGQVWQPQHF.